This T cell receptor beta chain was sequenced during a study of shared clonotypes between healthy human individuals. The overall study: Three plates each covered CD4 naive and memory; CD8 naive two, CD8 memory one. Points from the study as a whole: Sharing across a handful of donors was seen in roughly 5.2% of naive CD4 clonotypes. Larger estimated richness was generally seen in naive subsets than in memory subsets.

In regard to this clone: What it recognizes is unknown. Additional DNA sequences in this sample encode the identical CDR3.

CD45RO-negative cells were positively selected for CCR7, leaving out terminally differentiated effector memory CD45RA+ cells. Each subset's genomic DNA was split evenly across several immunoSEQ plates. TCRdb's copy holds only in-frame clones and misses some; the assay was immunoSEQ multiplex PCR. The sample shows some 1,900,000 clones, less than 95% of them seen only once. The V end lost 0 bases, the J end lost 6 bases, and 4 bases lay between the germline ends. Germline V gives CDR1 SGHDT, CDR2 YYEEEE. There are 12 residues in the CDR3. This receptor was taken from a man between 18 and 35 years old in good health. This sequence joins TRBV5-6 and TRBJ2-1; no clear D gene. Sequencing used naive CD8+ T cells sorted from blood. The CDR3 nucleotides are TGTGCCAGCAGCTTGGGAGGCAATGAGCAGTTCTTC. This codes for CASSLGGNEQFF.